This record concerns one TCR beta chain sequence. Its antigen is still unknown. Clones were sequenced by immunoSEQ multiplex PCR, and TCRdb holds only the in-frame ones, with some missing. The table records approximately 81,000 clones, 80% to 90% of them present only once. The data were taken from a study of graft-versus-host responses after intestinal transplantation. In the study overall: Those transplanted obtained multivisceral, liver-intestinal, or isolated intestinal grafts. Induction with anti-thymocyte globulin, then tacrolimus and steroids for around three years, was given to all recipients.

Broader study findings: Clonal ratios of graft-versus-host to host-versus-graft in allografts were high for patients exhibiting graft-donor T cell macrochimerism. Association was observed between peak circulating GvH clone levels and early post-transplant HvG declines.

J was trimmed by 1 base and V by 5 bases; bases with no gene match: 16. Germline lookup yields CDR1 MNHEY and CDR2 SMNVEV (reference sequence). CDR3 size: 20 residues. The specimen was unstimulated CD8+ T cells sorted from spleen or lymph node cells, collected before transplant. V is TRBV27 and J is TRBJ2-1, with 11 nucleotides matching TRBD2. The clonotype comes from a human donor who was the organ donor for an intestinal transplant. The CDR3 bases are TGTGCCAGCAGTCCCCGGCTAGCGGGGGGCCCAATAACTTCCTACAATGAGCAGTTCTTC. This translates into CASSPRLAGGPITSYNEQFF.